Listed below are T cell receptor beta chains from one sample, sequenced in a study of T cell repertoires in cytomegalovirus infection. TCRdb itself ran the reads through MiXCR, one entry per CDR3 protein. This sample has under 350,000 distinct CDR3 sequences, with more than 8% found just once. The sequencing sample was made of PBMCs. The receptors here all came from a human donor in good health (CMV status not recorded). Some clones in this sample may be carry-over from other donors' samples. CDR3s include the opening cysteine and the closing phenylalanine or tryptophan. The D gene is left open where the match is weak. Size is stated for part of the rows, as once, few or many counts, or as a class when the clone is expanded.

TGTGCCAGCAGCCCGAGTTGGACAGGGGGCGGCGGAGATACGCAGTATTTT	CASSPSWTGGGGDTQYF	TRBJ2-3	TRBV7-3	few	TRBD1	17
TGTGCCAGCAGCCCGGACAGGGACCTCTCTGGAAACACCATATATTTT	CASSPDRDLSGNTIYF	TRBJ1-3	TRBV7-9	few	TRBD1	16
TGTGCCAGCACGGGGCCTGGGCGTGAGGCCGGGGAGCTGTTTTTT	CASTGPGREAGELFF	TRBJ2-2	TRBV7-9	.	.	15
TGTGCCACCAGCCGGGACAGGTCGATAGCCAAAAACATTCAGTACTTC	CATSRDRSIAKNIQYF	TRBJ2-4	TRBV15	.	TRBD1	16
TGTGCCAGCAAGGACGGTGGCACCTACGAGCAGTACTTC	CASKDGGTYEQYF	TRBJ2-7	TRBV6-1	many	.	13
TGTGCTAGTGGTTTGACAGCCCAAGAGACCCAGTACTTC	CASGLTAQETQYF	TRBJ2-5	TRBV12-5	.	.	13
TGTGCCAGCAGCCGGACTCCAACGGAGACCCAGTACTTC	CASSRTPTETQYF	TRBJ2-5	TRBV7-9	.	.	13
TGTGCCAGCAGCCGTGGGACCGAGCAGTACTTC	CASSRGTEQYF	TRBJ2-7	TRBV3-1	.	.	11
TGCAGTGCTCCGTCCGGCGGAACCTACGAGCAGTACTTC	CSAPSGGTYEQYF	TRBJ2-7	TRBV20-1	.	.	13
TGTGCCAGCAGTTACCGACACAGGGGCAATCAGCCCCAGCATTTT	CASSYRHRGNQPQHF	TRBJ1-5	TRBV28	.	.	15
TGTGCCAGCACCATAAGAGCGGCCCGGGGGGATTACGAGCAGTACTTC	CASTIRAARGDYEQYF	TRBJ2-7	TRBV7-7	few	TRBD2	16
TGTGCCAGCAGCACACAGGGGGCGTCCTACAATGAGCAGTTCTTC	CASSTQGASYNEQFF	TRBJ2-1	TRBV7-2	many	TRBD1	15
TGTGCCAGCAGCTTAGGACAGGGGGGGTTCTTC	CASSLGQGGFF	TRBJ2-1	TRBV7-9	.	TRBD1	11
TGTGCCAGTAGTACGGGACTAACGCGAGAAGGACCCGGGGAGCTGTTTTTT	CASSTGLTREGPGELFF	TRBJ2-2	TRBV19	many	TRBD2	17
TGCAGTGCTAGAGATGGTACAGCTGGAAGCACTGAAGCTTTCTTT	CSARDGTAGSTEAFF	TRBJ1-1	TRBV20-1	.	.	15
TGTGCCAGCACCCCCCCCGGCCTTCGTCCTGGGGCCAACGTCCTGACTTTC	CASTPPGLRPGANVLTF	TRBJ2-6	TRBV12-3/TRBV12-4	.	.	17
TGTGCCAGCAGCTTAGACCCGAGCTCTGGAAACACCATATATTTT	CASSLDPSSGNTIYF	TRBJ1-3	TRBV7-2	many	.	15